This T cell receptor (beta chain) was identified in a study of T-cell reconstitution after alpha-beta-depleted transplantation in children. V was shortened by 2 bases and J by 2 bases, with 13 bases between the two germline ends. The germline V gene has CDR1 MNHEY and CDR2 SVGEGT. The CDR3 contains 16 residues. The TCRbeta library was prepared with unique molecular identifiers. A single record per CDR3 protein comes from TCRdb applying MiXCR to the PCR reads. Of about 580,000 distinct CDR3 sequences detected, more than 20% appear once; the ten largest clones hold 12% to 15%. The material sequenced was PBMCs, mostly from graft donor cells, taken 360 days after TCRalphabeta/CD19-depleted stem cell transplant. This chain uses TRBV6-2 or TRBV6-3 with TRBJ2-1, with D possibly matching TRBD2 (5 bases). This receptor was identified in a boy in the first two years of life who had a stem cell transplant for acute myeloid leukemia, so the T cells may come from the graft donor. Here the CDR3 reads CASSYPSGIPYNEQFF. For the CDR3, the DNA is TGTGCCAGCAGTTACCCATCCGGGATCCCCTACAATGAGCAGTTCTTC.